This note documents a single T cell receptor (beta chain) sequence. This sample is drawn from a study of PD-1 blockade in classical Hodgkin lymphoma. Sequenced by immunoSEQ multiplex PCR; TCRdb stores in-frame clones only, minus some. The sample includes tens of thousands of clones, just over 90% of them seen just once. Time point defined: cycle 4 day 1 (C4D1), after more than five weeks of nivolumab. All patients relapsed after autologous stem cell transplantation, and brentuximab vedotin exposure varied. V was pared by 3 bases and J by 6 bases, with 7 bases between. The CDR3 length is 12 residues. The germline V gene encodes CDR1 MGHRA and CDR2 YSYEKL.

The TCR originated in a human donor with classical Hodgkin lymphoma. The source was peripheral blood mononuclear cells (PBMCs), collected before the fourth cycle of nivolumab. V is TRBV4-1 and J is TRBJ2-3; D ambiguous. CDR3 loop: CASSQFSDTQYF. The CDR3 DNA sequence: TGCGCCAGCAGCCAGTTTTCGGATACGCAGTATTTT.